A selection of T cell receptor beta chains follows, all from one sample in a study of glioma-infiltrating T cells after dendritic cell vaccination. Repertoires were generated with immunoSEQ multiplex PCR, while TCRdb's copy carries only in-frame clones and drops some. Of tens of thousands of clones in the sample, 82% were seen once. This specimen consisted of blood, obtained before dendritic cell vaccination. Receptors were obtained from a human donor with glioblastoma. Each CDR3 is given with its conserved first and last residue. A D gene is named only where the DNA matches it firmly. Rows may omit the clone size; those that give it use once, few, many or a size class.

v_call: TRBV28; d_call: .; j_call: TRBJ2-7; clone_size: .; cdr3_nt: TGTGCCAGCAGAATCCAGGGGAGCTACGAGCAGTACTTC; cdr3_aa: CASRIQGSYEQYF
v_call: TRBV9; d_call: TRBD2; j_call: TRBJ2-3; clone_size: .; cdr3_nt: TGTGCCAGCAGCGTAGTCCCACCGGGACTAGGGACCACAGATACGCAGTATTTT; cdr3_aa: CASSVVPPGLGTTDTQYF
v_call: TRBV28; d_call: .; j_call: TRBJ1-2; clone_size: .; cdr3_nt: TGTGCCATCGAAGCGTCTAGCCTCTATGGCTACACCTTC; cdr3_aa: CAIEASSLYGYTF
v_call: TRBV29-1; d_call: .; j_call: TRBJ2-3; clone_size: few; cdr3_nt: TGCAGCGTGCCGGGAGTCGCGTTAGTCACAGATACGCAGTATTTT; cdr3_aa: CSVPGVALVTDTQYF
v_call: TRBV14; d_call: .; j_call: TRBJ1-1; clone_size: .; cdr3_nt: TGTGCCAGCAGCCGGTATGCTAGTGAAGCTTTCTTT; cdr3_aa: CASSRYASEAFF
v_call: TRBV13; d_call: .; j_call: TRBJ2-5; clone_size: .; cdr3_nt: TGTGCCAGCAGCTTAGGCTTAGAGGAGCAGTACTTC; cdr3_aa: CASSLGLEEQYF
v_call: TRBV6-8; d_call: TRBD1; j_call: TRBJ1-5; clone_size: .; cdr3_nt: TGTGCCAGCAGTTACTCGAAAACCCATGAAGGGACAGGCCCGACTCAGCCCCAGCATTTT; cdr3_aa: CASSYSKTHEGTGPTQPQHF
v_call: TRBV27; d_call: TRBD1; j_call: TRBJ2-2; clone_size: .; cdr3_nt: TGTGCCAGCAGCCTCCGAGGGGGCTCGGGGGAGCTGTTTTTT; cdr3_aa: CASSLRGGSGELFF
v_call: TRBV7-8; d_call: .; j_call: TRBJ1-1; clone_size: few; cdr3_nt: TGTGCCAGCAGCTTAGTTATGTTCAGCGGAATCACTGAAGCTTTCTTT; cdr3_aa: CASSLVMFSGITEAFF
v_call: TRBV28; d_call: .; j_call: TRBJ2-7; clone_size: .; cdr3_nt: TGTGCCAGCAAAACCTCGTGGGGGCAGTCCTACGAGCAGTACTTC; cdr3_aa: CASKTSWGQSYEQYF
v_call: TRBV6-6; d_call: .; j_call: TRBJ2-3; clone_size: .; cdr3_nt: TGTGCCAGCAGTTACTTTGCGCGCACAGATACGCAGTATTTT; cdr3_aa: CASSYFARTDTQYF
v_call: TRBV9; d_call: TRBD2; j_call: TRBJ2-7; clone_size: .; cdr3_nt: TGTGCCAGCAGCGTCCTTAGCGGGGGGGCCTACGAGCAGTACTTC; cdr3_aa: CASSVLSGGAYEQYF